What follows describes a single TCR beta chain. Antigen: not known. The investigators reverse transcribed all of the isolated RNA, so they sequenced expressed TCRB transcripts. Naive, central memory and regulatory T cell samples averaged about 3.57 million reads. Method: immunoSEQ multiplex PCR; TCRdb's copy keeps in-frame clones and lacks some. The sample carries 300,000 to 350,000 clones, roughly 8% recorded once. The sample is drawn from a study of beta chain features in type 1 diabetes. Study-level findings and limits: Shorter templates might be favored by PCR, and equally so in patients and in controls.

Averaging about 116 mL, one heparinised blood draw came from each individual donor. This TCR was recovered from a woman in her late teens or twenties in good health. The sequencing input was central memory CD4+ T cells from blood.

CDR3 bases: TGTGCCAGCAGCTACGTCGGGATGTACAATGAGCAGTTCTTC. It encodes CASSYVGMYNEQFF. The chain uses TRBV7-8 and TRBJ2-1; possibly TRBD2 for D (5 bases). Per germline, CDR1 SGHVS and CDR2 FQNEAQ. V lost 4 bases, J lost 4 bases, and 11 bases lay in between. CDR3 length: 14 amino acids.